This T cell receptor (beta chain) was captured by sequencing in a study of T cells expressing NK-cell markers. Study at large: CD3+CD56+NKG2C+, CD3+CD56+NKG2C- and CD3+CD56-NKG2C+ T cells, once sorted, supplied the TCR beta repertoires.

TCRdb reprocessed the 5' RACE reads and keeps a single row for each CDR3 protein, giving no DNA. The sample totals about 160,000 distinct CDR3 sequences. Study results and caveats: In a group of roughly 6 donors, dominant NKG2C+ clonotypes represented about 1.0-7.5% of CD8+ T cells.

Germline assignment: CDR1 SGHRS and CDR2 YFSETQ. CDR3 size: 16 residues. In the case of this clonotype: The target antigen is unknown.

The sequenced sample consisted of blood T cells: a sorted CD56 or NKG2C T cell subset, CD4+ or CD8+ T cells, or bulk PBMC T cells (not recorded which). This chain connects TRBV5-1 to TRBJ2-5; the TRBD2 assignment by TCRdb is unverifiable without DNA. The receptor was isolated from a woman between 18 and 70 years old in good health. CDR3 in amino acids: CASSLLAGGLQETQYF.